What follows are 21 T cell receptor beta chains derived from one specimen sequenced in a study of blood T cell repertoires in COVID-19. Clones were read by immunoSEQ multiplex PCR, and TCRdb kept only the in-frame ones, dropping some. Here the sample spans about 170,000 clones, about 89% being singletons. Sequenced sample: peripheral blood. The receptors here all came from a man between 65 and 85 years old with acute or convalescent COVID-19.

This chain links TRBV18 with TRBJ2-5, with 11 bases identical to TRBD2. CDR3 length equals 15 residues. From germline, CDR1 is KGHSH and CDR2 LQKENI. Trimming at V came to 0 bases and at J to 5 bases, leaving 2 bases not matched to a gene. CDR3 bases: TGTGCCAGCTCACCACCGGCTAGCGGGAGGGAGACCCAGTACTTC. It specifies CASSPPASGRETQYF.

V and J are TRBV11-3 and TRBJ2-2; 7 nucleotides line up with TRBD1. The germline gives CDR1 SGHNT, CDR2 YENEEA. Losses at the gene ends were 1 base for V and 5 bases for J; bases not matched to a gene: 4. The CDR3 is made up of 15 amino acids. The CDR3 is CASSLGQGWTGELFF. Here the CDR3 DNA reads TGTGCCAGCAGCTTAGGACAGGGCTGGACCGGGGAGCTGTTTTTT.

V is TRBV6-6 and J is TRBJ2-7, with D tentatively TRBD1 (6 bases). Germline V gives CDR1 MNHNY, CDR2 SVGAGI (reference sequence). The CDR3 totals 15 residues. The V and J ends lost 2 bases and 0 bases respectively, with 11 bases between them. The chain's CDR3 is CASSYKGVSSYEQYF. CDR3 nucleotides: TGTGCCAGCAGTTACAAGGGGGTCAGCTCCTACGAGCAGTACTTC.

The CDR3 sequence is CASGRGQGQPQHF. The DNA for the CDR3 is TGTGCCAGCGGCAGGGGTCAAGGGCAGCCCCAGCATTTT. The V gene is TRBV5-8, the J gene TRBJ1-5; D possibly corresponds to TRBD1 (6 bases). V was cut by 7 bases and J by 7 bases, with 15 bases left in between. Germline values: CDR1 SGHTS, CDR2 YDEGEE. The CDR3 length is 13 residues. The full variable domain, in which reference TRBV5-8 and TRBJ1-5 provide the parts outside the CDR3, is EAGVTQSPTHLIKTRGQQATLRCSPISGHTSVYWYQQALGLGLQFLLWYDEGEERNRGNFPPRFSGRQFPNYSSELNVNALELEDSALYLCASGRGQGQPQHFGDGTRLSIL.

This chain joins TRBV21-1 and TRBJ2-7; TRBD2, the table's D call, was not compared with the DNA. TRBV21-1 is a pseudogene segment. This CDR3 contains 14 residues. The CDR3 nucleotides are TGTGCCAGCAGCCTACCCTTTTCCTTTTACGAGCAGTACTTC. The encoded protein is CASSLPFSFYEQYF.

This clone was seen only a few times. This chain connects TRBV7-3 to TRBJ1-2, with 9 nucleotides matching TRBD1. CDR3 length: 13 residues. The germline CDR1 and CDR2 sequences are SGHTA and FQGTGA. V gave up 6 bases and J gave up 8 bases; unmatched junction bases: 7. The CDR3 spells CASSAGTGYGYTF. CDR3 DNA sequence: TGTGCCAGCAGTGCCGGGACAGGGTACGGCTACACCTTC.

This rearrangement joins TRBV5-1 to TRBJ2-1; the D gene is possibly TRBD2 (5 bases). The germline V gene has CDR1 SGHRS and CDR2 YFSETQ. This CDR3 has 16 amino acids. Trimming removed 4 bases at V and 0 bases at J, with 14 bases between. The DNA of the CDR3 is TGCGCCAGCAGCCTCGAGGGTCGAAGCTCCTACAATGAGCAGTTCTTC. Its protein is CASSLEGRSSYNEQFF.

The CDR3 spells CASSLASGGAYNEQFF. As DNA, the CDR3 is TGTGCCAGCAGCTTAGCTAGCGGGGGGGCCTACAATGAGCAGTTCTTC. This chain joins TRBV7-9 and TRBJ2-1, with TRBD2 matching over 11 bases. V lost 0 bases to trimming and J lost 2 bases; unmatched junction nucleotides: 0. The germline gives CDR1 SEHNR, CDR2 FQNEAQ (reference sequence). The CDR3 has 16 residues.

This clone was seen just once. The CDR3 here is CASSQDVLGERKQFF. CDR3 coding DNA: TGCGCCAGCAGCCAAGATGTTTTAGGAGAGAGGAAGCAGTTCTTC. This chain uses TRBV4-3 with TRBJ2-1, with D unclear. Deletions cut 0 bases from V and 11 bases from J, with 17 bases between. There are 15 residues in the CDR3. The germline gives CDR1 LGHNA, CDR2 YSLEER.

The chain carries TRBV29-1 and TRBJ2-5; TRBD1 matches 8 bases. Per germline, CDR1 SQVTM and CDR2 ANQGSEA. The length of the CDR3 is 15 residues. Trimming removed 3 bases from V and 5 bases from J; junction bases left unmatched: 11. The CDR3 loop is CSVEGARGPGETQYF. Written as DNA, the CDR3 is TGCAGCGTTGAGGGGGCCAGGGGGCCGGGTGAGACCCAGTACTTC.

This chain uses TRBV4-3 with TRBJ2-1, with D tentatively TRBD1 (6 bases). Germline CDR1 is LGHNA and CDR2 is YSLEER. CDR3 size: 15 residues. With 0 bases removed from V and 1 base from J, the gap between germline ends came to 7 bases. The CDR3: CASSQDQGSYNEQFF. DNA for the CDR3: TGCGCCAGCAGCCAAGATCAGGGGTCCTACAATGAGCAGTTCTTC.

The chain recombines TRBV29-1 with TRBJ1-3; no reliable D call. Germline V gene data show CDR1 as SQVTM and CDR2 as ANQGSEA. Trimming removed 4 bases from V and 0 bases from J, with 10 bases in between. The CDR3 is made up of 14 amino acids. CDR3 DNA: TGCAGCGTTGGTGGCGGTAACTCTGGAAACACCATATATTTT. Its protein is CSVGGGNSGNTIYF.

V usage is TRBV4-3 and J usage is TRBJ2-7; a possible D gene is TRBD2 (6 bases). The CDR3 contains 15 residues. V was shortened by 3 bases and J by 6 bases, with 18 bases between the two germline ends. Germline V lookup: CDR1 LGHNA, CDR2 YSLEER. CDR3 loop: CASSQSEEGSGEQYF. Here the CDR3 DNA reads TGCGCCAGCAGCCAGTCGGAGGAGGGGTCGGGCGAGCAGTACTTC.

V gene TRBV11-2 combines with J gene TRBJ2-2; D not resolved. Trimming removed 5 bases at V and 4 bases at J, with 8 bases between. Germline-derived CDR1 and CDR2 are SGHAT and FQNNGV. This CDR3 comprises 13 residues. The CDR3 nucleotides read TGTGCCAGCAGCCCTTCAGTCACCGGGGAGCTGTTTTTT. Protein sequence: CASSPSVTGELFF.

CDR3 sequence: CASSLRDTLPNTEAFF. For the CDR3, the DNA is TGTGCCAGCAGTCTCCGGGACACTCTCCCGAACACTGAAGCTTTCTTT. This sequence joins TRBV5-6 and TRBJ1-1, with D possibly being TRBD1 (6 bases). In germline, CDR1 is SGHDT, CDR2 YYEEEE. The V end lost 5 bases, the J end lost 1 base, and 18 bases lay between the germline ends. The CDR3 totals 16 residues.

The V and J genes are TRBV1 and TRBJ1-3. TRBV1 constitutes a pseudogene. This CDR3 comprises 13 residues. CDR3 in DNA: TGCACCAGCAGCCACCCACCCCGGAACACCATATATTTT. Translated: CTSSHPPRNTIYF.

The chain employs TRBV9 and TRBJ2-1, with D unclear. The CDR3 extends over 15 amino acids. V shed 2 bases and J shed 5 bases, with 14 bases lying between them. Germline CDR1 and CDR2: SGDLS and YYNGEE. The CDR3 protein is CASSVTGGPDNEQFF. The CDR3, as DNA: TGTGCCAGCAGCGTCACTGGCGGCCCAGACAATGAGCAGTTCTTC.

V gene TRBV19 combines with J gene TRBJ2-1; 8 positions match TRBD2. J lost 3 bases, V lost 3 bases, and 7 bases had no gene match. The V gene's germline CDR1 is LNHDA and CDR2 SQIVND (reference sequence). The CDR3 is 16 residues long. The chain's CDR3 is CASSIPSGGFYNEQFF. The DNA of the CDR3 is TGTGCCAGTAGTATCCCAAGCGGGGGTTTCTACAATGAGCAGTTCTTC. The complete variable domain, with remaining parts taken from reference TRBV19 and TRBJ2-1, reads DGGITQSPKYLFRKEGQNVTLSCEQNLNHDAMYWYRQDPGQGLRLIYYSQIVNDFQKGDIAEGYSVSREKKESFPLTVTSAQKNPTAFYLCASSIPSGGFYNEQFFGPGTRLTVL.

The genes are TRBV5-1 and TRBJ2-1; 12 nucleotides agree with TRBD2. From germline, CDR1 is SGHRS and CDR2 YFSETQ. V lost 4 bases and J lost 4; bases outside the gene matches: 3. There are 15 residues in the CDR3. The CDR3 spells CASSTGLAGYNEQFF. The CDR3 DNA reads TGCGCCAGCAGCACCGGACTAGCGGGGTACAATGAGCAGTTCTTC.

This rearrangement joins TRBV18 to TRBJ2-3; perhaps TRBD1 as D (6 bases). The CDR3 has 16 amino acids. The germline V gene has CDR1 KGHSH and CDR2 LQKENI. Between the trimmed V and J ends, which lost 6 bases and 6 bases, there was a span of 22 bases. CDR3 residues: CASSLTGQGLFDTQYF. The CDR3 DNA reads as TGTGCCAGCTCCCTCACAGGGCAGGGATTGTTCGATACGCAGTATTTT.

The chain is built from TRBV10-1 and TRBJ1-6; no reliable D call. The CDR3 consists of 13 residues. Germline V gene sequence: CDR1 WNHNN, CDR2 SYGVQD (reference sequence). Trimming left V 8 bases short and J 7 bases short, with 12 bases between. The CDR3 DNA reads TGCGCCAGCTCACCCTCGGTCAATTCACCCCTCCACTTT. Residues: CASSPSVNSPLHF.